The 29 T cell receptor beta chains below were found in one sample sequenced in a study of blood T cell repertoires in COVID-19. Repertoires were generated with immunoSEQ multiplex PCR, while TCRdb's copy carries only in-frame clones and drops some. Among about 230,000 clones, 81% were seen once, and the ten largest hold 7.9%. Sequenced input: peripheral blood. Receptors were obtained from a woman aged 80 or over with acute or convalescent COVID-19.

The rearrangement uses TRBV7-8 and TRBJ2-7; TRBD2 matches at 10 bases. After removal of 6 bases from V and 7 bases from J, the junction contained 6 bases not matched to a gene. Germline assignment: CDR1 SGHVS and CDR2 FQNEAQ. CDR3 size: 13 residues. In nucleotides, the CDR3 is TGTGCCAGCAGTTCCTCGACTAGCGGGGAGCAGTACTTC. It encodes CASSSSTSGEQYF. The variable domain in full, completed from reference TRBV7-8 and TRBJ2-7, reads GAGVSQSPRYKVAKRGQDVALRCDPISGHVSLFWYQQALGQGPEFLTYFQNEAQLDKSGLPSDRFFAERPEGSVSTLKIQRTQQEDSAVYLCASSSSTSGEQYFGPGTRLTVT.

This clone has only one observation. V and J are TRBV9 and TRBJ1-2; the D gene is possibly TRBD1 (6 bases). Looked up from germline, CDR1 is SGDLS and CDR2 is YYNGEE. V lost 3 bases, J lost 6 bases, and 9 bases lay in between. The CDR3 extends over 12 amino acids. The CDR3 region has the DNA TGTGCCAGCAGCGCCTCAGGGGATGGCTACACCTTC. Translation: CASSASGDGYTF.

The chain is built from TRBV5-1 and TRBJ2-2, with 7 bases lining up with TRBD1. Germline V gene lookup returns CDR1 SGHRS and CDR2 YFSETQ. The V and J ends lost 4 bases and 0 bases, in that order; junction bases with no gene match: 3. CDR3 length: 15 amino acids. CDR3 sequence reads: CASSAGTANTGELFF. CDR3 sequence (DNA): TGCGCCAGCAGCGCCGGGACAGCGAACACCGGGGAGCTGTTTTTT. The whole variable domain, remainder taken from reference TRBV5-1 and TRBJ2-2, is KAGVTQTPRYLIKTRGQQVTLSCSPISGHRSVSWYQQTPGQGLQFLFEYFSETQRNKGNFPGRFSGRQFSNSRSEMNVSTLELGDSALYLCASSAGTANTGELFFGEGSRLTVL.

V usage is TRBV6-5 and J usage is TRBJ1-6; tentative D call: TRBD1 (6 bases). The CDR3 sequence is 15 residues long. Germline V gene lookup returns CDR1 MNHEY and CDR2 SVGAGI. Deletions cut 4 bases from V and 5 bases from J, with 12 bases between. The CDR3 sequence is CASSWTQGNNSPLHF. Here the CDR3 DNA reads TGTGCCAGCAGTTGGACTCAGGGGAATAATTCACCCCTCCACTTT.

The V gene is TRBV5-1, the J gene TRBJ2-7; weak D call: TRBD1 (6 bases). Germline CDR1 and CDR2: SGHRS and YFSETQ. CDR3 length equals 15 residues. V lost 1 base and J 1 base, leaving 12 bases between the germline ends. The CDR3 loop is CASSLRLDSSYEQYF. DNA for the CDR3: TGCGCCAGCAGCTTGCGGCTGGACAGTTCCTACGAGCAGTACTTC.

This chain joins TRBV28 and TRBJ1-2; tentatively, D is TRBD1 (6 bases). Germline V gives CDR1 MDHEN, CDR2 SYDVKM. V was pared by 6 bases and J by 3 bases, with 20 bases between. The CDR3 has 16 amino acids. CDR3 sequence reads: CASSKRTVPGDYGYTF. CDR3 DNA sequence: TGTGCCAGCAGCAAGAGGACAGTCCCAGGGGACTATGGCTACACCTTC.

This chain joins TRBV30 and TRBJ2-5, with a tentative D call TRBD1 (5 bases). The germline CDR1 and CDR2 sequences are GTSNPN and SVGIG (reference sequence). The CDR3 is 15 residues long. The V end lost 0 bases, the J end lost 2 bases, and 13 bases lay between the germline ends. This CDR3 is CAWSVPMTVQETQYF. The CDR3 DNA sequence: TGTGCCTGGAGTGTACCCATGACAGTTCAAGAGACCCAGTACTTC.

This chain uses TRBV7-7 with TRBJ2-5, with 9 bases lining up with TRBD2. V was clipped by 5 bases and J by 4 bases; unmatched bases: 11. CDR3 length: 16 residues. Per the germline V gene, CDR1 is SSHAT and CDR2 is FNYEAQ (reference sequence). The CDR3 DNA sequence: TGTGCCAGCAGCCCCCGCGGTAGCGGGAGCCCAGAGACCCAGTACTTC. Protein product: CASSPRGSGSPETQYF.

This clone was counted many times. The chain has TRBV4-2 and TRBJ2-2; weak D call: TRBD2 (5 bases). The CDR3 sequence is 16 residues long. V was clipped by 7 bases and J by 0 bases, with 15 bases between them. Germline CDR1 reads LGHNA; CDR2 reads YNFKEQ. The CDR3 region is CASTPMPGTNTGELFF. CDR3 nucleotide sequence: TGTGCCAGCACCCCAATGCCGGGGACGAACACCGGGGAGCTGTTTTTT.

This clone was detected a few times. The J gene is TRBJ1-5, the V gene TRBV16; D remains unclear. The CDR3 has 12 amino acids. CDR1 is KGHSY and CDR2 is FQNENV in the germline V gene. V was trimmed by 0 bases and J by 11 bases, leaving 8 bases between them. The CDR3 nucleotides are TGTGCCAGCAGCCAATCTTGGCTGACCCAGCATTTT. Residues: CASSQSWLTQHF.

This clone has only a few counts. CDR3 sequence: CATKQGVYTEAFF. In DNA form, the CDR3 reads TGTGCCACTAAACAGGGGGTCTATACCGAAGCTTTCTTT. V and J are TRBV2 and TRBJ1-1, with 8 bases aligning to TRBD1. The CDR3 consists of 13 residues. V shed 10 bases, J shed 8 bases, and the junction held 12 bases outside the gene matches. Germline loops: CDR1 SNHLY, CDR2 FYNNEI.

The rearrangement links TRBV19 to TRBJ1-2; D unresolved. Trimming pared 6 bases from V and 4 bases from J, leaving 18 bases between. CDR3 length: 15 residues. Germline V CDR1 and CDR2: LNHDA, SQIVND (reference sequence). Written as DNA, the CDR3 is TGTGCCAGTAGAATGGGCCCGGTGGAAGGCTATGGCTACACCTTC. Amino acid sequence: CASRMGPVEGYGYTF.

This chain links TRBV2 with TRBJ2-1; D is ambiguous. This CDR3 region has 13 residues. Germline V gene data show CDR1 as SNHLY and CDR2 as FYNNEI. V dropped 6 bases and J dropped 6 bases, with 12 bases sitting between them. Here the CDR3 reads CASSPRQPNEQFF. The CDR3 nucleotides read TGTGCCAGCAGCCCTAGGCAGCCCAATGAGCAGTTCTTC.

For the CDR3, the DNA is TGCGCCAGCAGTCGGGAGGGCGATTCACCCCTCCACTTT. Its protein is CASSREGDSPLHF. The rearrangement links TRBV10-2 to TRBJ1-6, with D uncertain. The V gene lost 5 bases and the J gene lost 8 bases, with 10 bases spanning the gap. Germline CDR1 WSHSY, CDR2 SAAADI. This CDR3 region has 13 residues.

V and J are TRBV11-2 and TRBJ1-2, with TRBD1 identical over 7 bases. The J segment lost 8 bases and the V segment lost 2 bases, leaving 5 bases of the junction unmatched. Germline V gene lookup returns CDR1 SGHAT and CDR2 FQNNGV. The CDR3 spans 13 residues. The CDR3 protein is CASSLLTGSGYTF. The CDR3 nucleotides are TGTGCCAGCAGCTTACTGACAGGGTCCGGCTACACCTTC.

V and J are TRBV7-2 and TRBJ1-1; 7 bases match TRBD1. Trimming removed 6 bases from V and 4 bases from J; junction bases left unmatched: 8. This CDR3 spans 14 amino acids. Germline assignment: CDR1 SGHTA and CDR2 FQGNSA. The CDR3 sequence: CASREGAPPTEAFF. The CDR3 nucleotides read TGTGCCAGCAGGGAGGGGGCTCCCCCCACTGAAGCTTTCTTT.

This chain connects TRBV18 to TRBJ1-2; D gene unclear. Trimming removed 0 bases from V and 3 bases from J, with 17 bases in between. This CDR3 spans 17 amino acids. The germline gives CDR1 KGHSH, CDR2 LQKENI. CDR3 in amino acids: CASSPPARRGEDYGYTF. CDR3 nucleotides: TGTGCCAGCTCACCACCAGCGCGCCGCGGGGAGGACTATGGCTACACCTTC.

The V call is TRBV7-9, the J call TRBJ1-6; 8 bases agree with TRBD1. After removal of 4 bases from V and 5 bases from J, the junction contained 1 base not matched to a gene. Germline V gene data show CDR1 as SEHNR and CDR2 as FQNEAQ (reference sequence). CDR3 length: 14 residues. The CDR3: CASSSDRDNSPLHF. CDR3 coding DNA: TGTGCCAGCAGCTCGGACAGGGATAATTCACCCCTCCACTTT.

The chain is built from TRBV11-2 and TRBJ2-5; 8 bases match TRBD2. The CDR3 runs to 16 residues. The V segment lost 0 bases and the J segment 5 bases; nucleotides outside the gene matches: 8. Germline loops: CDR1 SGHAT, CDR2 FQNNGV. CDR3 DNA: TGTGCCAGCAGCTTAGATGCGGGGGGCTTCTCGGAGACCCAGTACTTC. Its translation: CASSLDAGGFSETQYF.

The rearrangement joins TRBV18 to TRBJ2-7; D is perhaps TRBD1 (7 bases). The CDR3 length is 13 residues. V gave up 4 bases and J gave up 3 bases, with 10 bases separating them. CDR1 is KGHSH, CDR2 LQKENI, per germline. The DNA of the CDR3 is TGTGCCAGCTCACGCCAGGGGGGCTACGAGCAGTACTTC. It is translated as CASSRQGGYEQYF.

Regarding this clone: Other DNA sequences in this specimen translate into the identical CDR3. V is TRBV2 and J is TRBJ2-7, with TRBD1 identical over 11 bases. The germline V gene has CDR1 SNHLY and CDR2 FYNNEI. V shed 4 bases, J shed 5 bases, and the junction held 10 bases outside the gene matches. This CDR3 is built from 16 residues. The CDR3 DNA follows: TGTGCCAGCAGTGTGACCTCCGGGACAGGGGGACACGAGCAGTACTTC. This gives the protein CASSVTSGTGGHEQYF. Variable domain in full (rest from reference TRBV2 and TRBJ2-7): EPEVTQTPSHQVTQMGQEVILRCVPISNHLYFYWYRQILGQKVEFLVSFYNNEISEKSEIFDDQFSVERPDGSNFTLKIRSTKLEDSAMYFCASSVTSGTGGHEQYFGPGTRLTVT.

This clone has a single count. V is TRBV30 and J is TRBJ1-5, with 11 bases lining up with TRBD1. J was trimmed by 1 base and V by 3 bases; bases with no gene match: 2. This CDR3 contains 15 residues. The germline gives CDR1 GTSNPN, CDR2 SVGIG (reference sequence). The CDR3 DNA sequence: TGTGCCTGGAGCCGGGACAGGGGGAGCAATCAGCCCCAGCATTTT. This translates into CAWSRDRGSNQPQHF.

V gene TRBV14 combines with J gene TRBJ2-7; D might be TRBD1 (6 bases). Germline V gives CDR1 SGHDN, CDR2 FVKESK. V was cut by 4 bases and J by 2 bases, with 12 bases left in between. The CDR3 sequence is 14 residues long. The CDR3 sequence: CASSPQGPAYEQYF. Here the CDR3 DNA reads TGTGCCAGCAGCCCTCAGGGGCCTGCCTACGAGCAGTACTTC.

This clone was seen more than once but under ten times. The V call is TRBV5-1, the J call TRBJ2-5; TRBD2 matches at 11 bases. Per the germline V gene, CDR1 is SGHRS and CDR2 is YFSETQ. J was trimmed by 3 bases and V by 6 bases; bases with no gene match: 7. The CDR3 covers 15 residues. This CDR3 reads CASTPLGLAEETQYF. The CDR3 DNA is TGCGCCAGCACTCCTCTGGGACTAGCGGAAGAGACCCAGTACTTC.

For this clone: The sample has other DNA sequences that encode this CDR3 too. This rearrangement joins TRBV28 to TRBJ1-1; D remains ambiguous. CDR3 length equals 12 residues. Germline V gene data show CDR1 as MDHEN and CDR2 as SYDVKM. With 4 bases removed from V and 5 bases from J, the gap between germline ends came to 8 bases. CDR3 sequence (DNA): TGTGCCAGCAGTTCAGGTAATACTGAAGCTTTCTTT. Translated, it gives CASSSGNTEAFF.

The CDR3 DNA reads TGCGCCAGCAGCTCATCGACACTGAACACCGGGGAGCTGTTTTTT. Its translation is CASSSSTLNTGELFF. The genes are TRBV5-1 and TRBJ2-2; no clear D gene. The V gene's germline CDR1 is SGHRS and CDR2 YFSETQ. V was clipped by 3 bases and J by 1 base, with 10 bases between them. There are 15 residues in the CDR3.

The chain links TRBV4-1 to TRBJ1-2; 7 bases map to TRBD1. The V segment lost 1 base and the J segment 4 bases; nucleotides outside the gene matches: 0. Germline V gene sequence: CDR1 MGHRA, CDR2 YSYEKL. The CDR3 is 13 residues long. The CDR3 reads CASSQGQGYGYTF. The CDR3 DNA sequence: TGCGCCAGCAGCCAAGGACAGGGCTATGGCTACACCTTC.

Written as DNA, the CDR3 is TGTGCCAGCAGCCCCAGGAGAGCGGACTACAATGAGCAGTTCTTC. Translating gives CASSPRRADYNEQFF. V usage is TRBV7-9 and J usage is TRBJ2-1; D is perhaps TRBD2 (5 bases). V was clipped by 5 bases and J by 3 bases, with 14 bases between them. This CDR3 has 15 amino acids. CDR1 and CDR2 from the germline V gene are SEHNR and FQNEAQ (reference sequence).

The genes are TRBV2 and TRBJ1-1; TRBD1 might be the D (5 bases). The CDR3 totals 15 residues. Per the germline V gene, CDR1 is SNHLY and CDR2 is FYNNEI. Trimming took 2 bases from V and 0 from J, leaving 10 bases between them. CDR3: CASSENGRVNTEAFF. The CDR3 nucleotides read TGTGCCAGCAGTGAAAATGGCAGGGTGAACACTGAAGCTTTCTTT. The full variable domain, completed using reference TRBV2 and TRBJ1-1, is EPEVTQTPSHQVTQMGQEVILRCVPISNHLYFYWYRQILGQKVEFLVSFYNNEISEKSEIFDDQFSVERPDGSNFTLKIRSTKLEDSAMYFCASSENGRVNTEAFFGQGTRLTVV.